These 10 T cell receptor beta chains were all obtained from the same sample, sequenced in a study of human versus mouse CDR3 diversity and MHC coevolution. Sequenced by immunoSEQ multiplex PCR; TCRdb stores in-frame clones only, minus some. Among some 80,000 clones, 80% to 95% were seen once, and the ten largest hold around 0.15%. The sample consisted of naive CD4+ T cells from blood. Specified subset: CD45RO-negative CD62L-positive naive CD4 T cells. All receptors derive from a person aged 25 to 69 in good health.

The chain has TRBV18 and TRBJ2-3; 7 bases are a match to TRBD1. Germline values: CDR1 KGHSH, CDR2 LQKENI. Trimming at V came to 5 bases and at J to 3 bases, leaving 8 bases not matched to a gene. The CDR3 consists of 15 residues. The CDR3 loop is CASSFPGGSTDTQYF. The CDR3 coding sequence is TGTGCCAGCTCATTCCCAGGGGGAAGTACAGATACGCAGTATTTT.

This chain uses TRBV5-5 with TRBJ1-2; D might be TRBD1 (6 bases). V lost 3 bases and J lost 4, with 13 bases in between. The CDR3 runs to 14 residues. Per germline, CDR1 SGHKS and CDR2 YYEKEE (reference sequence). The CDR3: CASSYETGRYGYTF. As DNA, the CDR3 is TGTGCCAGCAGCTACGAGACAGGTCGCTATGGCTACACCTTC. The full variable domain, with the rest looked up from reference TRBV5-5 and TRBJ1-2, is DAGVTQSPTHLIKTRGQQVTLRCSPISGHKSVSWYQQVLGQGPQFIFQYYEKEERGRGNFPDRFSARQFPNYSSELNVNALLLGDSALYLCASSYETGRYGYTFGSGTRLTVV.

The chain is built from TRBV5-1 and TRBJ2-1; D perhaps matches TRBD1 (7 bases). The length of the CDR3 is 15 residues. V shed 0 bases and J shed 7 bases, with 14 bases lying between them. CDR1 and CDR2 from the germline V gene are SGHRS and YFSETQ. The CDR3 DNA reads TGCGCCAGCAGCTTGGCTGTACAGGGGAGGAATGAGCAGTTCTTC. Translating gives CASSLAVQGRNEQFF.

V and J are TRBV19 and TRBJ1-5; D remains unclear. Germline assignment: CDR1 LNHDA and CDR2 SQIVND (reference sequence). Trimming cost V 0 bases and J 4 bases, with 7 bases left between them. This CDR3 region has 14 residues. CDR3 protein: CASSIDRWNQPQHF. The CDR3 DNA reads TGTGCCAGTAGTATAGATCGGTGGAATCAGCCCCAGCATTTT.

The chain recombines TRBV6-6 with TRBJ2-4, with 10 nucleotides matching TRBD2. V dropped 5 bases and J dropped 6; count of bases not matched to a gene: 10. The CDR3 runs to 16 residues. Germline CDR1 and CDR2: MNHNY and SVGAGI (reference sequence). CDR3 nucleotide sequence: TGTGCCAGCAGTACCCCCAAGGCTAGCGGGAGAAACATTCAGTACTTC. Its translation: CASSTPKASGRNIQYF.

The chain recombines TRBV4-1 with TRBJ1-2; TRBD1 is a possible D gene (5 bases). V was cut by 1 base and J by 4 bases, with 16 bases left in between. The germline CDR1 and CDR2 sequences are MGHRA and YSYEKL. The CDR3 is made up of 16 amino acids. DNA for the CDR3: TGCGCCAGCAGCCAAGGACCAGCTGGGGCTATCTATGGCTACACCTTC. This encodes CASSQGPAGAIYGYTF.

CDR3 nucleotides: TGTGCCAGCAGTGACACCGGGACACCTTATGGTGTCTATGGCTACACCTTC. Translated: CASSDTGTPYGVYGYTF. This chain joins TRBV9 and TRBJ1-2; D is perhaps TRBD1 (6 bases). V lost 5 bases to trimming and J lost 4 bases, with 24 bases between them. Germline V gives CDR1 SGDLS, CDR2 YYNGEE. This CDR3 comprises 17 residues.

The J gene is TRBJ2-5, the V gene TRBV5-6; weak D call: TRBD2 (6 bases). The germline CDR1 and CDR2 sequences are SGHDT and YYEEEE. The CDR3 is 17 residues long. Trimming stripped 0 bases from V and 7 bases from J, with 22 bases between. The CDR3 loop reads CASSLAGVALSGGTQYF. CDR3 DNA sequence: TGTGCCAGCAGCTTGGCCGGGGTAGCCCTCTCCGGGGGGACCCAGTACTTC.

The chain links TRBV11-2 to TRBJ1-1; D is undetermined. CDR1 is SGHAT and CDR2 is FQNNGV in the germline V gene. Trimming took 3 bases from V and 1 from J, leaving 6 bases between them. This CDR3 contains 13 residues. CDR3 sequence reads: CASSFRRNTEAFF. The CDR3 nucleotides are TGTGCCAGCAGCTTCCGTAGGAACACTGAAGCTTTCTTT.

This rearrangement joins TRBV19 to TRBJ2-1; 7 bases are a match to TRBD1. The CDR3 loop spans 16 amino acids. The junction had 16 bases not matched to a gene; V was cut back by 5 bases and J by 9 bases. CDR1 LNHDA and CDR2 SQIVND come from the germline V gene (reference sequence). This CDR3 reads CASSPWADRVGGEQFF. The CDR3 DNA is TGTGCCAGTAGTCCCTGGGCCGACAGGGTAGGAGGTGAGCAGTTCTTC.